These T cell receptor beta chains were read from a single sample in a study of shared clonotypes between healthy human individuals. Sequencing was performed with immunoSEQ multiplex PCR; in TCRdb, only in-frame clones are kept and a portion is missing. Of more than 2,000,000 clones in the sample, 85% to 95% were seen once. Sequencing used naive CD4+ T cells from PBMCs. These receptors all come from a young man in good health. Some clones in this sample may be carry-over from other donors' samples. Each CDR3 is given with its conserved first and last residue. D genes are given only for firm matches. Expanded clones get a size class; other rows say once, few or many, or leave the size out.

d_call	v_call	j_call	clone_size	cdr3_aa	cdr3_nt
TRBD2	TRBV7-3	TRBJ2-1	-	CASSSGTTYNEQFF	TGTGCCAGCAGCAGCGGGACGACCTACAATGAGCAGTTCTTC
-	TRBV7-2	TRBJ1-5	-	CASSLLGHNQPQHF	TGTGCCAGCAGCTTACTGGGACACAATCAGCCCCAGCATTTT
-	TRBV27	TRBJ2-2	-	CASSRNTGELFF	TGTGCCAGCAGTCGAAACACCGGGGAGCTGTTTTTT
-	TRBV7-9	TRBJ2-5	once	CASSRRNGVSGETQYF	TGTGCCAGCAGCCGACGGAACGGAGTTTCGGGGGAGACCCAGTACTTC
-	TRBV6-5	TRBJ2-3	-	CASSYSTGSTDTQYF	TGTGCCAGCAGTTACTCGACGGGCAGCACAGATACGCAGTATTTT
-	TRBV27	TRBJ2-7	-	CASSWTGLSVYEQYF	TGTGCCAGCTCTTGGACCGGACTTAGCGTTTACGAGCAGTACTTC
-	TRBV9	TRBJ2-1	-	CASSELADSYNEQFF	TGTGCCAGCAGTGAACTAGCCGACTCCTACAATGAGCAGTTCTTC
-	TRBV18	TRBJ2-7	-	CASSPTLWTEQYF	TGTGCCAGCTCACCGACACTTTGGACTGAGCAGTACTTC
-	TRBV2	TRBJ2-2	once	CASSEYTGELFF	TGTGCCAGCAGCGAGTACACCGGGGAGCTGTTTTTT
TRBD1	TRBV6-5	TRBJ2-3	-	CASSAGTGHTDTQYF	TGTGCCAGCAGCGCCGGGACAGGTCACACAGATACGCAGTATTTT
-	TRBV4-2	TRBJ2-2	-	CASSQDLVDGELFF	TGTGCCAGCAGCCAAGATTTAGTCGACGGGGAGCTGTTTTTT
-	TRBV9	TRBJ1-2	-	CASSVALGANYGYTF	TGTGCCAGCAGCGTAGCTTTGGGGGCTAACTATGGCTACACCTTC
TRBD1	TRBV6-1	TRBJ2-7	-	CASSSRDRGPYEQYF	TGTGCCAGCAGTAGCCGGGACAGGGGGCCCTACGAGCAGTACTTC
-	TRBV7-9	TRBJ1-1	-	CASSLAQGLRNTEAFF	TGTGCCAGCAGCTTAGCGCAGGGCCTGAGGAACACTGAAGCTTTCTTT
-	TRBV6-6	TRBJ1-1	few	CASSYGTRNTEAFF	TGTGCCAGCAGTTACGGGACACGTAACACTGAAGCTTTCTTT
-	TRBV11-2	TRBJ2-3	-	CASSLDLRFDTQYF	TGTGCCAGCAGCTTAGATCTTAGGTTTGATACGCAGTATTTT